A single sample is the source of the 10 T cell receptor beta chains below, sequenced in a study of blood T cell repertoires in COVID-19. Profiling relied on immunoSEQ multiplex PCR, and the TCRdb table lists in-frame clones only, not all of them. This table has about 270,000 clones, approximately 91% appearing once. Sequencing was done on a sample of peripheral blood. The source of these receptors is a person under 30 with COVID-19, enrolled during active disease.

The chain employs TRBV29-1 and TRBJ2-1; TRBD1 matches at 9 bases. Trimming at V came to 7 bases and at J to 0 bases, leaving 16 bases not matched to a gene. CDR1 and CDR2 from the germline V gene are SQVTM and ANQGSEA. The CDR3 covers 18 residues. CDR3: CSAGGDRAEFSSYNEQFF. The CDR3, as DNA: TGCAGCGCCGGTGGGGACAGGGCCGAATTTAGCTCCTACAATGAGCAGTTCTTC.

DNA for the CDR3: TGCAGCGGTAGGGGGACAGGACCCTCCTACGAGCAGTACTTC. This gives the protein CSGRGTGPSYEQYF. The V gene is TRBV29-1, the J gene TRBJ2-7, with 8 bases aligning to TRBD1. This CDR3 spans 14 amino acids. Germline-derived CDR1 and CDR2 are SQVTM and ANQGSEA. Trimming at V came to 7 bases and at J to 0 bases, leaving 8 bases not matched to a gene.

This CDR3 reads CASSLYLAGGLSYEQYF. CDR3 DNA: TGTGCCAGCAGCTTGTATCTAGCGGGAGGCCTCTCCTACGAGCAGTACTTC. This chain joins TRBV7-2 and TRBJ2-7; 11 bases align to TRBD2. Trimming removed 3 bases from V and 0 bases from J; junction bases left unmatched: 7. The CDR3 is 17 residues long. The germline gives CDR1 SGHTA, CDR2 FQGNSA. The entire variable domain, with the rest obtained from reference TRBV7-2 and TRBJ2-7, is as follows: GAGVSQSPSNKVTEKGKDVELRCDPISGHTALYWYRQSLGQGLEFLIYFQGNSAPDKSGLPSDRFSAERTGGSVSTLTIQRTQQEDSAVYLCASSLYLAGGLSYEQYFGPGTRLTVT.

This clone appeared a few times. The V and J genes are TRBV9 and TRBJ2-1; D is possibly TRBD2 (6 bases). V was pared by 3 bases and J by 7 bases, with 11 bases between. Germline CDR1 SGDLS, CDR2 YYNGEE. The CDR3 contains 13 residues. The CDR3 reads CASSAGTANEQFF. CDR3 coding DNA: TGTGCCAGCAGCGCCGGGACTGCGAATGAGCAGTTCTTC.

This chain joins TRBV2 and TRBJ1-5; TRBD1 agrees at 7 bases. This CDR3 comprises 15 residues. With 9 bases clipped from V and 3 bases from J, the junction kept 11 bases outside the gene matches. Germline values: CDR1 SNHLY, CDR2 FYNNEI. The CDR3 sequence: CASQKLGQSNQPQHF. CDR3 nucleotides: TGTGCCAGTCAGAAACTGGGACAGTCCAATCAGCCCCAGCATTTT.

This clone occurred once. The chain couples TRBV6-2 or TRBV6-3 to TRBJ2-7, with 8 nucleotides matching TRBD2. The CDR3 has 14 residues. V was pared by 5 bases and J by 6 bases, with 9 bases of the junction left unmatched. Germline loops: CDR1 MNHEY, CDR2 SVGEGT. CDR3 DNA sequence: TGTGCCAGCAGTCAACCCGGACTAGCAGCCGAGCAGTACTTC. This translates into CASSQPGLAAEQYF.

This sequence joins TRBV7-3 and TRBJ2-3, with 7 bases that match TRBD2. CDR3 length: 16 amino acids. Germline CDR1 reads SGHTA; CDR2 reads FQGTGA. The junction had 7 bases not matched to a gene; V was cut back by 2 bases and J by 2 bases. The DNA for the CDR3 is TGTGCCAGCAGCTTATATCCTAGCGGCCCCACAGATACGCAGTATTTT. Translating gives CASSLYPSGPTDTQYF. Drawing the rest from reference TRBV7-3 and TRBJ2-3, the complete variable domain is GAGVSQTPSNKVTEKGKYVELRCDPISGHTALYWYRQSLGQGPEFLIYFQGTGAADDSGLPNDRFFAVRPEGSVSTLKIQRTERGDSAVYLCASSLYPSGPTDTQYFGPGTRLTVL.

The chain uses TRBV5-6 and TRBJ1-2; the D gene is possibly TRBD1 (6 bases). Trimming removed 0 bases at V and 7 bases at J, with 10 bases between. The CDR3 is 13 amino acids. Germline V lookup: CDR1 SGHDT, CDR2 YYEEEE. CDR3 bases: TGTGCCAGCAGCTTGGCACAGGGTGGTGGCTACACCTTC. Its protein product is CASSLAQGGGYTF.

V and J are TRBV6-5 and TRBJ2-5; D might be TRBD1 (6 bases). The CDR3 sequence is 14 residues long. V lost 5 bases to trimming and J lost 5 bases, with 15 bases between them. Germline V gives CDR1 MNHEY, CDR2 SVGAGI. The CDR3 loop is CASSNRAPRETQYF. CDR3 in DNA: TGTGCCAGCAGTAACAGGGCCCCTCGTGAGACCCAGTACTTC.

This clone has just one count. V and J are TRBV19 and TRBJ2-2; 9 bases align to TRBD1. J lost 2 bases, V lost 7 bases, and 8 bases had no gene match. The CDR3 is made up of 16 amino acids. Looked up from germline, CDR1 is LNHDA and CDR2 is SQIVND (reference sequence). The DNA for the CDR3 is TGTGCCAGTAACAAGGACAGGGGACACAACACCGGGGAGCTGTTTTTT. This translates into CASNKDRGHNTGELFF.